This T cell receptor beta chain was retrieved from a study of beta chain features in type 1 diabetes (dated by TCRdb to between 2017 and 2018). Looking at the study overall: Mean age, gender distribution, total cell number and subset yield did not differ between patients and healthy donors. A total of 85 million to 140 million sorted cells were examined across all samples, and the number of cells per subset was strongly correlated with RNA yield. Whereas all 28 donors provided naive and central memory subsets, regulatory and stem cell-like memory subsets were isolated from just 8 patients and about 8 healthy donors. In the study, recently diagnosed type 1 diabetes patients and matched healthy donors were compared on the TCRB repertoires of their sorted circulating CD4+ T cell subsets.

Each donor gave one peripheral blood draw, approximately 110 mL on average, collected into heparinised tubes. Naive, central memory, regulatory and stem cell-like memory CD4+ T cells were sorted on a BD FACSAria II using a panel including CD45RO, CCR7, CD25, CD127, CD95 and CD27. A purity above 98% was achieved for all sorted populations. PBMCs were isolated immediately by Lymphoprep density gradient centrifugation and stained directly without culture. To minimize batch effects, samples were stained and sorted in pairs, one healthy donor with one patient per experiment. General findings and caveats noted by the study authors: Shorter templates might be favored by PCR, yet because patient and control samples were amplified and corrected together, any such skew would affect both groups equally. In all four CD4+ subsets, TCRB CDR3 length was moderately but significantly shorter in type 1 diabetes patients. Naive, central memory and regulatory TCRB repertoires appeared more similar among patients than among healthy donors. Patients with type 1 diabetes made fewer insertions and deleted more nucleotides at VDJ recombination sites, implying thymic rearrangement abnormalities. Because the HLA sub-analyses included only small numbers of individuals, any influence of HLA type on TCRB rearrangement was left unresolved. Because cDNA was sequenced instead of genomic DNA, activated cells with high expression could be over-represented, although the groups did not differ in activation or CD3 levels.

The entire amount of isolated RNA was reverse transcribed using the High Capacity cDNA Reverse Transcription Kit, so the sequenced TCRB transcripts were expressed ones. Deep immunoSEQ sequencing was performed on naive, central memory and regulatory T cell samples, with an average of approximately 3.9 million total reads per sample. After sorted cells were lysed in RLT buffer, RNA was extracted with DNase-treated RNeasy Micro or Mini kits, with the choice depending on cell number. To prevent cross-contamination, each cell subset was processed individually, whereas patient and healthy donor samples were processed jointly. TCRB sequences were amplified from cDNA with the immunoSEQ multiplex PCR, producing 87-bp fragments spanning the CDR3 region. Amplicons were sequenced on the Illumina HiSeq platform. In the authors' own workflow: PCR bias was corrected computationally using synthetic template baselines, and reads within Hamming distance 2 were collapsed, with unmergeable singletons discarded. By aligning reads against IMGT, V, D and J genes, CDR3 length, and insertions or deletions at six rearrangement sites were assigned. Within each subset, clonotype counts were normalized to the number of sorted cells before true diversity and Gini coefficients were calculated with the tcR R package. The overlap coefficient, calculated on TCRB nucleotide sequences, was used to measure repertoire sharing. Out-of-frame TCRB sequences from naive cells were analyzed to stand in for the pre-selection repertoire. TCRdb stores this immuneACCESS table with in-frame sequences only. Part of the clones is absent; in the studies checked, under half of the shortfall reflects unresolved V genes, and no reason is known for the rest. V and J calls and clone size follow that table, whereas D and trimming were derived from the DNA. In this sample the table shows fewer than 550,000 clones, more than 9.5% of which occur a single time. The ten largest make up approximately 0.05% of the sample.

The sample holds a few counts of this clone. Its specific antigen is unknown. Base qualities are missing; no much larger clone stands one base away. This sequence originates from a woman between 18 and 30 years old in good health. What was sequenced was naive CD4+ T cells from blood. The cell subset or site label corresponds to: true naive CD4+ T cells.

The sequenced DNA: TGTGCCTGGAAATGGTCCGGGACAGGGGGCTACGAGCAGTACTTC. Its amino acids are CAWKWSGTGGYEQYF. The chain uses TRBV30 and TRBJ2-7; 11 of the junction bases match TRBD1. Counted from cysteine to phenylalanine, this CDR3 has 15 amino acids. CDR3 DNA only is kept here, 45 bases in frame from base 1. From a lookup of the germline V gene (reference sequence), CDR1 and CDR2 are GTSNPN and SVGIG. V loses 4 bases at its end and J loses 3 bases; junction bases beyond the gene matches: 8.